These T cell receptor beta chains were read from a single sample in a study of tumor-infiltrating lymphocytes in primary liver carcinoma. TCRdb re-analysed the multiplex PCR reads in MiXCR, keeping a single row per CDR3 protein. Seen here are fewer than 250,000 distinct CDR3 sequences, around four fifths observed once, and the top ten hold around a sixth. Sequencing was carried out using tumor tissue from primary liver carcinoma. All receptors come from a man aged 35 to 55 with primary liver carcinoma and hepatitis B virus infection. CDR3s include the opening cysteine and the closing phenylalanine or tryptophan. Each record gives: clone size, D gene, V gene, J gene, CDR3 protein, CDR3 DNA. The D gene is left open where the match is weak. Rows may omit the clone size; those that give it use once, few, many or a size class.

size: -; D: TRBD2; V: TRBV28; J: TRBJ2-7; CDR3: CTSRPRTSGLSYEQYF; DNA: TGTACCAGCAGGCCAAGGACTAGCGGGCTTTCCTACGAGCAGTACTTC
size: -; D: TRBD1; V: TRBV29-1; J: TRBJ2-5; CDR3: CIVEGSDRAETQYF; DNA: TGTATCGTAGAAGGGTCCGACAGGGCCGAGACCCAGTACTTC
size: -; D: -; V: TRBV11-1; J: TRBJ2-1; CDR3: CASSIGGLRFWSEQFF; DNA: TGTGCCAGCAGCATCGGGGGACTCCGATTCTGGAGTGAGCAGTTCTTC
size: -; D: -; V: TRBV11-1; J: TRBJ2-7; CDR3: CASSLRVMSSLGEQYF; DNA: TGTGCCAGTAGCCTGCGCGTCATGTCGTCCCTGGGGGAGCAGTACTTC
size: -; D: -; V: TRBV29-1; J: TRBJ2-3; CDR3: CSVVWGSCADTQYF; DNA: TGCAGCGTTGTATGGGGTAGTTGTGCAGATACACAGTATTTT
size: -; D: -; V: TRBV12-3/TRBV12-4; J: TRBJ2-1; CDR3: CVSSFGTAYNEQLF; DNA: TGTGTCAGCAGTTTCGGTACAGCCTACAATGAGCAGCTCTTC
size: once; D: -; V: TRBV12-3/TRBV12-4; J: TRBJ1-5; CDR3: CASSLPQGLNQPQHF; DNA: TGTGCCAGCAGCTTACCCCAGGGTCTTAATCAGCCCCAGCATTTT
size: -; D: -; V: TRBV28; J: TRBJ2-2; CDR3: CASSFPARDINTGELFF; DNA: TGTGCCAGCAGTTTTCCTGCGCGGGACATCAACACCGGGGAGCTGTTTTTT
size: medium-sized; D: -; V: TRBV4-3; J: TRBJ1-2; CDR3: CASSQSPGGSYGYTF; DNA: TGCGCCAGCAGCCAGAGTCCCGGGGGATCCTATGGCTACACCTTC
size: -; D: TRBD2; V: TRBV11-1; J: TRBJ2-4; CDR3: CASSPPGTSGTKNIQYF; DNA: TGTGCTAGCAGCCCTCCCGGGACTAGCGGGACCAAAAACATTCAGTATTTC
size: -; D: -; V: TRBV6-6; J: TRBJ2-7; CDR3: CISLLDVGTSSYEQYF; DNA: TGTATCAGTCTTTTGGATGTCGGAACAAGCTCCTACGAGCAGTACTTC
size: -; D: -; V: TRBV11-2; J: TRBJ2-4; CDR3: CGSTISAVTKNIQYF; DNA: TGTGGCAGCACCATTTCGGCGGTAACCAAAAACATTCAGTACTTC
size: -; D: -; V: TRBV11-2; J: TRBJ2-3; CDR3: CASSLDSLGIDTQYF; DNA: TGTGCTAGCAGCTTAGATTCTCTGGGAATAGATACACAGTATTTT
size: -; D: -; V: TRBV12-3/TRBV12-4; J: TRBJ1-6; CDR3: CASSVGGNSPLHF; DNA: TGTGCCAGCTCAGTGGGGGGAAATTCACCCCTCCACTTT
size: -; D: -; V: TRBV6-6; J: TRBJ2-7; CDR3: CASSPAPGEGYSCEQYF; DNA: TGTGCCAGCAGTCCAGCGCCAGGAGAGGGATACTCCTGCGAGCAGTACTTC
size: -; D: -; V: TRBV6-1; J: TRBJ1-6; CDR3: CASSEAPNQSPLHF; DNA: TGCGCCAGCAGTGAAGCCCCTAATCAGTCACCCCTCCACTTT
size: -; D: -; V: TRBV29-1; J: TRBJ1-2; CDR3: CSVGAPTGTQLVNYGYTF; DNA: TGCAGCGTTGGGGCACCAACAGGAACTCAACTGGTTAATTATGGCTACACCTTC
size: -; D: -; V: TRBV29-1; J: TRBJ2-5; CDR3: CSVLTAYQESQYF; DNA: TGCAGCGTTCTGACAGCGTACCAAGAGTCCCAGTACTTC
size: -; D: -; V: TRBV4-1; J: TRBJ2-2; CDR3: CARSLQGEGSGELFF; DNA: TGCGCCAGGAGCCTCCAGGGGGAGGGCTCAGGGGAGCTGTTTTTT
size: -; D: TRBD2; V: TRBV6-5; J: TRBJ2-7; CDR3: CANCSLQSMTSGTDEQYF; DNA: TGTGCCAACTGTTCACTCCAGTCTATGACTAGCGGGACGGACGAGCAGTACTTC
size: once; D: TRBD1; V: TRBV7-9; J: TRBJ1-5; CDR3: CANSPQGGSNQPQHF; DNA: TGTGCCAACAGTCCCCAGGGGGGTAGCAATCAGCCCCAGCATTTT
size: -; D: TRBD1; V: TRBV7-9; J: TRBJ2-7; CDR3: CASSIQGAHEQYF; DNA: TGCGCCAGCAGCATCCAGGGGGCGCACGAGCAGTACTTC
size: -; D: TRBD2; V: TRBV4-2; J: TRBJ2-3; CDR3: CAFSQAGSGGEGTDTQYF; DNA: TGTGCCTTCAGCCAAGCAGGCAGCGGGGGGGAGGGCACAGATACGCAGTATTTT
size: -; D: TRBD1; V: TRBV2; J: TRBJ2-2; CDR3: CANSESTGFTGELFF; DNA: TGTGCCAATAGTGAATCGACAGGGTTCACCGGGGAGCTGTTTTTT
size: -; D: -; V: TRBV5-1; J: TRBJ2-4; CDR3: CASSLAVEDIQYF; DNA: TGCGCCAGCAGCTTGGCCGTAGAGGACATTCAGTACTTC
size: once; D: -; V: TRBV5-5; J: TRBJ2-7; CDR3: CASSLGLGTVNEQYF; DNA: TGTGCCAGCAGCTTGGGTCTAGGTACGGTCAATGAACAGTACTTC
size: -; D: -; V: TRBV6-2/TRBV6-3; J: TRBJ2-1; CDR3: CANSLHGFYNEQFF; DNA: TGTGCAAACAGCCTGCATGGGTTCTACAATGAGCAGTTCTTC
size: -; D: -; V: TRBV5-1; J: TRBJ1-1; CDR3: CASSMAGGARTEAFF; DNA: TGCGCCAGCAGCATGGCCGGAGGAGCAAGGACTGAAGCTTTCTTT
size: -; D: -; V: TRBV29-1; J: TRBJ2-7; CDR3: CIVENGDEQYF; DNA: TGCATCGTCGAGAATGGGGACGAGCAGTACTTC
size: -; D: -; V: TRBV11-1; J: TRBJ2-7; CDR3: CASSLGPAGESSCEQYF; DNA: TGTGCCAGTAGCTTAGGGCCGGCGGGTGAAAGTTCCTGCGAGCAATACTTC
size: -; D: TRBD2; V: TRBV12-3/TRBV12-4; J: TRBJ2-2; CDR3: CVRSGLAGTTGELFF; DNA: TGTGTCAGGAGTGGACTAGCGGGTACCACCGGGGAGCTGTTTTTT
size: -; D: -; V: TRBV4-1; J: TRBJ1-2; CDR3: CASSQEGYPLAAQPTYGYTF; DNA: TGCGCTAGCAGCCAAGAGGGGTACCCCCTCGCTGCCCAACCTACCTATGGCTACACCTTC
size: -; D: -; V: TRBV12-3/TRBV12-4; J: TRBJ1-2; CDR3: CVSSLPGIGYIF; DNA: TGTGTCAGCAGTTTACCAGGGATCGGCTACATCTTC
size: -; D: TRBD1; V: TRBV6-1; J: TRBJ1-2; CDR3: CASSEGILTGASGYTF; DNA: TGTGCCAGCAGTGAAGGAATTCTGACAGGGGCCAGTGGTTACACCTTC
size: -; D: -; V: TRBV4-1; J: TRBJ2-2; CDR3: CASSQDGRRWGGEPFF; DNA: TGCGCCAGCAGCCAAGATGGGAGGAGATGGGGCGGGGAGCCGTTTTTT
size: -; D: -; V: TRBV14; J: TRBJ2-1; CDR3: CASSAMAGWVNNEQLF; DNA: TGTGCCAGCAGTGCCATGGCGGGATGGGTAAACAATGAGCAGCTCTTC
size: once; D: -; V: TRBV30; J: TRBJ1-1; CDR3: CAWSVGHHEAFF; DNA: TGTGCCTGGAGTGTAGGCCACCATGAAGCTTTCTTT
size: -; D: TRBD2; V: TRBV7-8; J: TRBJ2-5; CDR3: CVSSLVSLAGVGETQYF; DNA: TGTGTCAGCAGCTTAGTCAGCCTAGCGGGTGTGGGAGAGACCCAGTACTTC
size: -; D: -; V: TRBV11-2; J: TRBJ2-6; CDR3: CASSLYRAGPNVLTF; DNA: TGTGCCAGCAGCTTATACAGGGCTGGGCCCAACGTCCTGACTTTC
size: -; D: -; V: TRBV6-5; J: TRBJ1-1; CDR3: CASSYSVGVMDNEAFF; DNA: TGTGCCAGCAGTTACTCGGTCGGGGTAATGGACAATGAAGCTTTCTTT
size: -; D: TRBD1; V: TRBV6-2/TRBV6-3; J: TRBJ1-5; CDR3: CANCPHRGLWDQPQHF; DNA: TGTGCCAACTGTCCCCACAGGGGTCTGTGGGATCAGCCCCAGCATTTT
size: -; D: -; V: TRBV29-1; J: TRBJ2-7; CDR3: CSAGWGNDDQYF; DNA: TGCAGCGCGGGTTGGGGTAATGATGATCAGTACTTC
size: few; D: TRBD1; V: TRBV28; J: TRBJ1-5; CDR3: CASWDRGRGGQPQHF; DNA: TGTGCCAGCTGGGACAGGGGGCGAGGAGGTCAGCCCCAGCATTTT